One sample yielded the 6 T cell receptor beta chains listed below, sequenced in a study of T cell changes during pregnancy in multiple sclerosis. Repertoires were generated with immunoSEQ multiplex PCR, while TCRdb's copy carries only in-frame clones and drops some. This sample yields tens of thousands of clones, of which about 90% are seen a single time; 3% to 4.5% belongs to the top ten. The material sequenced was PBMCs, taken in the first trimester of pregnancy. These receptors were collected from a female donor in good health, serving as a control in a pregnancy study. Some clones in this sample may be carry-over from other donors' samples.

The rearrangement uses TRBV19 and TRBJ1-5, with D maybe TRBD1 (6 bases). V shed 3 bases and J shed 0 bases, with 15 bases lying between them. The CDR3 is 17 amino acids. Germline lookup yields CDR1 LNHDA and CDR2 SQIVND (reference sequence). The CDR3 DNA reads TGTGCCAGTAGTATCTTAGGGGGAACTGATAGCAATCAGCCCCAGCATTTT. It is translated as CASSILGGTDSNQPQHF.

The chain is built from TRBV29-1 and TRBJ2-7, with a weak D call TRBD1 (6 bases). V lost 6 bases and J 0 bases, leaving 12 bases between the germline ends. CDR3 length: 13 residues. Germline CDR1 SQVTM, CDR2 ANQGSEA. CDR3 sequence (DNA): TGCAGCGTAAAACAGGGCCCCTCCTACGAGCAGTACTTC. Amino acid sequence: CSVKQGPSYEQYF.

The rearrangement uses TRBV5-1 and TRBJ2-7, with 14 nucleotides matching TRBD2. The CDR3 is 16 residues long. The ends lost 4 bases at V and 6 bases at J; junction bases unmatched: 9. Germline values: CDR1 SGHRS, CDR2 YFSETQ. In nucleotides, the CDR3 is TGCGCCAGCAGCGTACAGGGACTAGCGGGAGAGGGCGAGCAGTACTTC. Its translation is CASSVQGLAGEGEQYF. Looking up the rest from reference TRBV5-1 and TRBJ2-7 gives the full variable domain: KAGVTQTPRYLIKTRGQQVTLSCSPISGHRSVSWYQQTPGQGLQFLFEYFSETQRNKGNFPGRFSGRQFSNSRSEMNVSTLELGDSALYLCASSVQGLAGEGEQYFGPGTRLTVT.

The chain employs TRBV4-1 and TRBJ2-7; 9 nucleotides line up with TRBD2. The V gene's germline CDR1 is MGHRA and CDR2 YSYEKL. Losses at the gene ends were 4 bases for V and 2 bases for J; bases not matched to a gene: 12. The CDR3 is 17 residues long. The CDR3 region has the DNA TGCGCCAGCAGCCCCACTCCACTAGCGGGTAATACCTACGAGCAGTACTTC. As protein: CASSPTPLAGNTYEQYF.

The genes are TRBV11-2 and TRBJ1-3; D is unresolved. Trimming cost V 7 bases and J 2 bases, with 12 bases left between them. The CDR3 consists of 14 residues. Germline loops: CDR1 SGHAT, CDR2 FQNNGV. CDR3 amino acids: CASTPILTGNTIYF. As DNA, the CDR3 is TGTGCCAGCACCCCAATACTAACTGGAAACACCATATATTTT.

The J gene is TRBJ2-1, the V gene TRBV27; D might be TRBD2 (7 bases). In germline, CDR1 is MNHEY, CDR2 SMNVEV (reference sequence). This CDR3 is 15 amino acids long. V lost 3 bases to trimming and J lost 5 bases, with 14 bases between them. CDR3 DNA sequence: TGTGCCAGCAGTTTGGGAGGGGGACCTCACAATGAGCAGTTCTTC. Protein sequence: CASSLGGGPHNEQFF.